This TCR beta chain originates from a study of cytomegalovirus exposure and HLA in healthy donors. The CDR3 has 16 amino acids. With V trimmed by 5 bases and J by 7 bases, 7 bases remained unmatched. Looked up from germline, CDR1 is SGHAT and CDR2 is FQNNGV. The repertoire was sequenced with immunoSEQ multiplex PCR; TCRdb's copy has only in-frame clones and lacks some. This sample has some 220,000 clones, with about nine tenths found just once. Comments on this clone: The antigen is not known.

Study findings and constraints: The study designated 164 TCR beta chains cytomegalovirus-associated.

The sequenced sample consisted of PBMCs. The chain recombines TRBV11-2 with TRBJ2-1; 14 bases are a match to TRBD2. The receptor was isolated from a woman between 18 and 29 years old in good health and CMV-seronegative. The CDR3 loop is CASSEGLAGEMNEQFF. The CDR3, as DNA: TGTGCCAGCAGCGAGGGACTAGCGGGAGAAATGAATGAGCAGTTCTTC.